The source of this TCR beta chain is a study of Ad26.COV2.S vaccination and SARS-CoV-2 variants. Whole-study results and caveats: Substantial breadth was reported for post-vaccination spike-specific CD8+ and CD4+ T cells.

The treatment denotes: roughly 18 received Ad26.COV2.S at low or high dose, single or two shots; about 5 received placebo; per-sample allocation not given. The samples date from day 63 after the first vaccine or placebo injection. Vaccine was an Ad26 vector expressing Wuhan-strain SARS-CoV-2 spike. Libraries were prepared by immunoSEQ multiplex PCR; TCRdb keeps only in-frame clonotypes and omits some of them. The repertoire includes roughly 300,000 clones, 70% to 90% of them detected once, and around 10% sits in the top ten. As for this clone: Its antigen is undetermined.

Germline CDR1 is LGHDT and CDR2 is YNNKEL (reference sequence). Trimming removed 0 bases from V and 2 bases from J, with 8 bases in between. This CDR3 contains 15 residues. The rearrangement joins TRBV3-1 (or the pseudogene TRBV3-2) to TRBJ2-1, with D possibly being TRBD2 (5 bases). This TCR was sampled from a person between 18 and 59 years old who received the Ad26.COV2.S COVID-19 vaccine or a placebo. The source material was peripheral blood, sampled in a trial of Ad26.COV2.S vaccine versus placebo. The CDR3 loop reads CASSQERGTYNEQFF. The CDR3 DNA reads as TGTGCCAGCAGCCAAGAAAGAGGGACCTACAATGAGCAGTTCTTC.